A selection of T cell receptor beta chains follows, all from one sample in a study of identical twins. TCRdb re-called the 5' RACE reads with MiXCR, one entry per CDR3 protein. Of about 530,000 distinct CDR3 sequences in the sample, around 22% were seen once. These data are also associated with another study on yellow fever vaccine responses in identical twins.

Sample: CD4+ T cells sorted from blood. The receptors originated from a woman aged 18-30 years in good health. Each CDR3 is given with its conserved first and last residue. A D gene is named only where the DNA matches it firmly. Clone size is given for some rows only: seen once, a few or many times, or a class if the clone is expanded.

TRBV4-1	TRBJ1-3	NA	NA	CASSPGRAAGNTIYF	TGCGCCAGCAGCCCCGGAAGGGCAGCGGGAAACACCATATATTTT
TRBV11-1	TRBJ2-5	NA	few	CASSSDTTETQYF	TGTGCCAGCAGCTCAGATACCACAGAGACCCAGTACTTC
TRBV15	TRBJ2-7	TRBD2	few	CATSRLAGLEQYF	TGTGCCACCAGCAGACTAGCGGGACTCGAGCAGTACTTC
TRBV28	TRBJ1-4	NA	NA	CASSPLGSTEKLFF	TGTGCCAGCAGTCCGCTCGGGAGTACTGAAAAACTGTTTTTT
TRBV12-3/TRBV12-4	TRBJ1-2	NA	NA	CASSLSRFRGYTF	TGTGCCAGCAGTTTATCCCGGTTCCGTGGCTACACCTTC
TRBV2	TRBJ2-7	NA	few	CASSYANGAVHEQYF	TGTGCCAGCAGTTACGCCAACGGGGCCGTCCACGAGCAGTACTTC
TRBV20-1	TRBJ2-2	NA	NA	CSARDSSALNTGELFF	TGCAGTGCTAGAGATAGTAGCGCTCTGAACACCGGGGAGCTGTTTTTT
TRBV27	TRBJ2-3	NA	few	CATGRGRTDTQYF	TGTGCCACCGGTCGGGGGAGGACAGATACGCAGTATTTT
TRBV20-1	TRBJ1-4	NA	NA	CSARDLVASTNEKLFF	TGCAGTGCTAGAGATCTTGTAGCATCAACTAATGAAAAACTGTTTTTT
TRBV5-1	TRBJ1-6	NA	few	CASSSTGSMVLHF	TGCGCCAGCAGTTCCACCGGGTCGATGGTTCTCCACTTT
TRBV7-2	TRBJ2-5	TRBD2	NA	CASSLGSLAGRQETQYF	TGTGCCAGCAGCTTAGGCTCACTAGCGGGGAGACAAGAGACCCAGTACTTC
TRBV19	TRBJ2-3	TRBD2	few	CASSSGREDTQYF	TGTGCCAGTAGTAGCGGGAGGGAGGATACGCAGTATTTT
TRBV3-1	TRBJ1-1	TRBD1	few	CASSRKGAGTEAFF	TGTGCCAGCAGCCGGAAGGGGGCCGGCACTGAAGCTTTCTTT
TRBV24-1	TRBJ1-5	NA	NA	CATSDSDQPQHF	TGTGCCACCAGTGATTCTGATCAGCCCCAGCATTTT
TRBV4-1	TRBJ1-6	NA	many	CASSESYSNSPLHF	TGCGCCAGCAGCGAGTCATACAGTAATTCACCCCTCCACTTT
TRBV12-3/TRBV12-4	TRBJ1-2	NA	few	CASSHGSGAGYGYTF	TGTGCCAGCAGTCACGGTTCGGGGGCTGGCTATGGCTACACCTTC
TRBV7-8	TRBJ2-1	NA	many	CASSLGTANNEQFF	TGTGCCAGCAGCTTAGGGACAGCTAACAATGAGCAGTTCTTC
TRBV10-3	TRBJ2-3	NA	NA	CAISAARSTDTQYF	TGTGCCATCAGCGCAGCGAGAAGCACAGATACGCAGTATTTT
TRBV15	TRBJ1-4	NA	NA	CATSRDTNEKLFF	TGTGCCACCAGCAGAGACACTAATGAAAAACTGTTTTTT
TRBV7-2	TRBJ2-5	NA	NA	CASSLMGMAETQYF	TGTGCCAGCAGCTTAATGGGGATGGCAGAGACCCAGTACTTC
TRBV28	TRBJ2-1	NA	few	CASSQTIRPRGNEQFF	TGTGCCAGCAGCCAGACAATCAGGCCGCGAGGCAATGAGCAGTTCTTC
TRBV11-2	TRBJ2-5	NA	few	CASSLGGGEETQYF	TGTGCCAGCAGCTTAGGTGGGGGTGAAGAGACCCAGTACTTC
TRBV12-3/TRBV12-4	TRBJ2-1	NA	NA	CASSRGTTPDEQFF	TGTGCCAGCAGTCGAGGGACCACCCCCGATGAGCAGTTCTTC
TRBV24-1	TRBJ1-1	NA	few	CATSDPAGGTTEAFF	TGTGCCACCAGTGACCCCGCGGGGGGAACAACTGAAGCTTTCTTT
TRBV20-1	TRBJ2-3	NA	few	CSAIAPGTDTQYF	TGCAGTGCTATCGCGCCAGGCACAGATACGCAGTATTTT
TRBV5-4	TRBJ2-3	NA	NA	CASSERSYTDTQYF	TGTGCCAGCAGCGAAAGGAGCTACACAGATACGCAGTATTTT
TRBV11-2	TRBJ2-1	TRBD1	NA	CASSAGKYGQGRNNEQFF	TGTGCCAGCAGCGCCGGGAAGTATGGACAGGGGCGGAACAATGAGCAGTTCTTC
TRBV4-2	TRBJ2-2	TRBD2	many	CASSQVGTSGRNTGELFF	TGTGCCAGCAGCCAAGTCGGGACTAGCGGGAGGAACACCGGGGAGCTGTTTTTT
TRBV11-1	TRBJ2-3	TRBD2	NA	CASSQSGLAGARTDTQYF	TGTGCCAGCAGCCAGTCGGGACTAGCGGGAGCCCGCACAGATACGCAGTATTTT
TRBV28	TRBJ2-1	TRBD2	once	CASSLSLPQREGYEQFF	TGTGCCAGCAGTTTAAGCCTCCCCCAGCGGGAGGGCTATGAGCAGTTCTTC
TRBV12-3/TRBV12-4	TRBJ2-1	NA	NA	CASRFEGGHYNEQFF	TGTGCCAGCAGGTTTGAGGGTGGCCACTACAATGAGCAGTTCTTC
TRBV10-3	TRBJ2-5	TRBD1	few	CAISESAQGSGETQYF	TGTGCCATCAGTGAGTCGGCACAGGGGTCTGGAGAGACCCAGTACTTC
TRBV5-1	TRBJ2-3	TRBD1	NA	CASSITTGDGTDTQYF	TGCGCCAGCAGCATAACGACAGGGGATGGCACAGATACGCAGTATTTT
TRBV20-1	TRBJ2-3	TRBD1	NA	CSASGGGQGSDTQYF	TGCAGTGCTAGTGGGGGGGGACAGGGGTCAGATACGCAGTATTTT
TRBV12-3/TRBV12-4	TRBJ2-1	NA	many	CASSFRDNEQFF	TGTGCCAGCAGTTTCCGGGACAATGAGCAGTTCTTC
TRBV5-1	TRBJ2-1	NA	few	CASSALLSSYNEQFF	TGCGCCAGCAGCGCCCTCCTAAGCTCCTACAATGAGCAGTTCTTC
TRBV5-1	TRBJ1-2	TRBD1	NA	CASSLSGGGYTF	TGCGCCAGCAGCTTGTCAGGGGGAGGCTACACCTTC
TRBV29-1	TRBJ2-1	TRBD2	NA	CSVSRLAGGHYNEQFF	TGCAGCGTCTCTCGACTAGCGGGAGGGCATTACAATGAGCAGTTCTTC
TRBV5-1	TRBJ2-3	NA	few	CASSLRRDNTDTQYF	TGCGCCAGCAGCTTGCGCCGGGACAACACAGATACGCAGTATTTT
TRBV11-2	TRBJ1-4	NA	NA	CASNTGTVNEKLFF	TGTGCCAGCAACACCGGGACGGTAAATGAAAAACTGTTTTTT
TRBV29-1	TRBJ1-2	TRBD1	NA	CSVEDRADGYTF	TGCAGCGTGGAGGACAGGGCGGATGGCTACACCTTC
TRBV5-1	TRBJ2-3	NA	NA	CASSLRADTDTQYF	TGCGCCAGCAGCTTGAGGGCAGACACAGATACGCAGTATTTT
TRBV6-5	TRBJ1-3	NA	few	CASSYRHFSGNTIYF	TGTGCCAGCAGTTACAGGCATTTCTCTGGAAACACCATATATTTT
TRBV11-1	TRBJ2-1	TRBD2	few	CASSLVSYTPWKSGRKSEQFF	TGTGCCAGCAGCTTAGTTTCTTACACCCCGTGGAAAAGCGGGAGGAAAAGTGAGCAGTTCTTC
TRBV7-9	TRBJ2-2	TRBD2	NA	CASRELAGVETGELFF	TGTGCCAGCAGGGAGCTAGCGGGAGTGGAAACCGGGGAGCTGTTTTTT
TRBV5-1	TRBJ2-1	NA	NA	CASSLGSGVNEQFF	TGCGCCAGCAGCTTAGGGAGTGGGGTCAATGAGCAGTTCTTC
TRBV12-3/TRBV12-4	TRBJ2-3	NA	NA	CASNPLGQPGDTQYF	TGTGCCAGCAACCCTCTGGGCCAGCCGGGGGATACGCAGTATTTT
TRBV24-1	TRBJ2-1	TRBD2	many	CATSDMQQGTSGYNEQFF	TGTGCCACCAGTGATATGCAGCAGGGAACTAGCGGGTACAATGAGCAGTTCTTC
TRBV11-2	TRBJ2-5	NA	few	CASSLGAAGATETQYF	TGTGCCAGCAGCTTAGGGGCCGCGGGGGCAACGGAGACCCAGTACTTC
TRBV6-1	TRBJ2-2	NA	few	CASSAGAGELFF	TGTGCCAGCAGCGCCGGGGCCGGGGAGCTGTTTTTT